The 8 T cell receptor beta chains presented below share a single source sample, sequenced in a study of identical twins. TCRdb itself ran the 5' RACE reads through MiXCR, one entry per CDR3 protein. The sample includes fewer than 650,000 distinct CDR3 sequences, roughly 7.2% of them seen just once. This same sample was also part of a study on yellow fever vaccine responses in identical twins.

The specimen sequenced was PBMCs. These receptors all stem from a woman younger than 35 in good health.

This clonotype was seen ten or more times. The V call is TRBV5-6, the J call TRBJ2-2, with D possibly matching TRBD1 (6 bases). CDR1 SGHDT and CDR2 YYEEEE come from the germline V gene. This CDR3 is built from 14 residues. Between the trimmed V and J ends, which lost 6 bases and 6 bases, there was a span of 15 bases. Here the CDR3 reads CASNTGTVAGELFF. For the CDR3, the DNA is TGTGCCAGCAACACAGGGACGGTGGCCGGGGAGCTGTTTTTT.

In the case of this clonotype: A read error may explain this, as a much larger clone is one base away. This chain connects TRBV5-1 to TRBJ2-4; 10 nucleotides agree with TRBD1. Germline V gene data show CDR1 as SGHRS and CDR2 as YFSETQ. Trimming took 5 bases from V and 6 from J; bases not matched to a gene: 8. This CDR3 is 15 amino acids long. CDR3: CASRVEGQGRNIQYF. The CDR3 DNA follows: TGCGCCAGCAGAGTTGAGGGACAGGGGAGAAACATTCAGTACTTC.

V usage is TRBV6-6 and J usage is TRBJ2-7; no reliable D call. From germline, CDR1 is MNHNY and CDR2 SVGAGI (reference sequence). V lost 6 bases and J lost 3, with 9 bases in between. This CDR3 has 12 amino acids. CDR3 DNA sequence: TGTGCCAGCAGAACCCATAGCTACGAGCAGTACTTC. This sequence encodes CASRTHSYEQYF.

The V call is TRBV21-1, the J call TRBJ2-7; whether TRBD2, the table's D call, matches the DNA was not checked. TRBV21-1 represents a pseudogene. This CDR3 has 16 amino acids. CDR3 loop: CASSKEEEGETYEQYV. The CDR3 nucleotides read TGTGCCAGCAGCAAAGAGGAGGAGGGAGAGACCTACGAGCAGTACGTC.

The chain uses TRBV3-1 and TRBJ1-2; no reliable D call. Looked up from germline, CDR1 is LGHDT and CDR2 is YNNKEL (reference sequence). The CDR3 is 13 residues long. Trimming left V 1 base short and J 8 bases short, with 11 bases between. The chain's CDR3 is CASSQGPGGGYTF. The CDR3, as DNA: TGTGCCAGCAGCCAAGGGCCTGGCGGCGGCTACACCTTC. Complete variable domain (other parts from reference TRBV3-1 and TRBJ1-2): DTAVSQTPKYLVTQMGNDKSIKCEQNLGHDTMYWYKQDSKKFLKIMFSYNNKELIINETVPNRFSPKSPDKAHLNLHINSLELGDSAVYFCASSQGPGGGYTFGSGTRLTVV.

The chain joins TRBV24-1 to TRBJ2-1; 15 nucleotides line up with TRBD2. V lost 3 bases and J lost 9; bases outside the gene matches: 8. CDR1 and CDR2 from the germline V gene are KGHDR and SFDVKD. This CDR3 spans 17 amino acids. CDR3 loop: CATSDRRTSGGEGEQFF. The CDR3 DNA sequence: TGTGCCACCAGTGATCGCCGGACTAGCGGGGGGGAAGGTGAGCAGTTCTTC.

This clonotype has a count of ten or more. This sequence joins TRBV20-1 and TRBJ1-1; tentative D call: TRBD1 (5 bases). Germline V CDR1 and CDR2: DFQATT, SNEGSKA (reference sequence). The CDR3 totals 16 residues. V shed 2 bases and J shed 1 base, with 17 bases lying between them. The CDR3 bases are TGCAGTGCTAGAACGGGGACTAGCAGCCGGAACACTGAAGCTTTCTTT. Its translation is CSARTGTSSRNTEAFF.

This clonotype has only a few counts. The genes are TRBV16 and TRBJ2-1; TRBD1 matches at 10 bases. In germline, CDR1 is KGHSY, CDR2 FQNENV. The V gene end was trimmed by 1 base and the J gene end by 5 bases; junction bases not matched to a gene: 5. The CDR3 runs to 16 residues. CDR3 DNA: TGTGCCAGCAGCCAATGGAGGGACAGGGGTAACAATGAGCAGTTCTTC. Translating it yields CASSQWRDRGNNEQFF.